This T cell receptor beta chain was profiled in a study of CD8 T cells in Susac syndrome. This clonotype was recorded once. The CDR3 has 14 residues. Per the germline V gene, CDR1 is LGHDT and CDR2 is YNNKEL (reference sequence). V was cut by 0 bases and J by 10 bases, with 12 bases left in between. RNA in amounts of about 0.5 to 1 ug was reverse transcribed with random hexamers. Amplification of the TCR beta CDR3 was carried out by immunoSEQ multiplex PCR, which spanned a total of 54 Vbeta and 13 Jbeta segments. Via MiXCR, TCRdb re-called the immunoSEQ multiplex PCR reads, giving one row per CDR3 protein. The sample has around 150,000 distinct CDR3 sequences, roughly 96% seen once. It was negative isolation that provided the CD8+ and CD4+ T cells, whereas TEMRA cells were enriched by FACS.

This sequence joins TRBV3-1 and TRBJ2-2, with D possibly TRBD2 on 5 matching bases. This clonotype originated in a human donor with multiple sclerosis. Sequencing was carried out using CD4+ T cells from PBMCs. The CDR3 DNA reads TGTGCCAGCAGCCAAGAGTCACGGGGAGTGGAGCTGTTTTTT. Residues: CASSQESRGVELFF.